One sample yielded the 32 T cell receptor beta chains listed below, sequenced in a study of blood T cell repertoires in COVID-19. The assay was immunoSEQ multiplex PCR, and TCRdb's table has in-frame clones only and misses some. The sample has approximately 440,000 clones, around 89% seen once; the top ten hold roughly 13%. What was sequenced was peripheral blood. The source of these receptors is a woman aged 50 to 60 with COVID-19, enrolled during active disease.

The rearrangement joins TRBV2 to TRBJ1-1; maybe TRBD1 (6 bases). Germline loops: CDR1 SNHLY, CDR2 FYNNEI. Trimming stripped 9 bases from V and 0 bases from J, with 11 bases between. This CDR3 contains 13 residues. The CDR3 DNA follows: TGTGCCAGAGGGGGACCCATGAACACTGAAGCTTTCTTT. Translated, it gives CARGGPMNTEAFF.

This clone is a singleton in its sample. The rearrangement joins TRBV9 to TRBJ1-1; D call uncertain. The V gene's germline CDR1 is SGDLS and CDR2 YYNGEE. Between the trimmed V and J ends, which lost 0 bases and 4 bases, there was a span of 4 bases. The CDR3 is 12 amino acids. Here the CDR3 reads CASSVDGTEAFF. In DNA, the CDR3 is TGTGCCAGCAGCGTAGACGGCACTGAAGCTTTCTTT.

On this clone itself: Other nucleotide sequences in the sample specify the same CDR3. In DNA, the CDR3 is TGCGCCAGCAGCTTAGGACAGGGAGGGACTGAAGCTTTCTTT. It yields the protein CASSLGQGGTEAFF. The chain carries TRBV5-1 and TRBJ1-1; TRBD1 matches 8 bases. The germline V gene encodes CDR1 SGHRS and CDR2 YFSETQ. The trim removed 2 bases at V and 5 bases at J, leaving 5 bases unmatched. The CDR3 extends over 14 amino acids.

The chain links TRBV6-5 to TRBJ1-2, with 9 bases fitting TRBD1. This CDR3 spans 14 amino acids. V was clipped by 4 bases and J by 8 bases; unmatched bases: 8. Germline assignment: CDR1 MNHEY and CDR2 SVGAGI. The CDR3 DNA reads as TGTGCCAGCAGTTCGTACAGGGGGCGAGGGGGCTACACCTTC. Its translation is CASSSYRGRGGYTF.

This sequence joins TRBV5-1 and TRBJ2-7, with TRBD2 matching 7 bases. This CDR3 spans 15 amino acids. CDR1 is SGHRS and CDR2 is YFSETQ in the germline V gene. Trimming took 0 bases from V and 2 from J; bases not matched to a gene: 5. As DNA, the CDR3 is TGCGCCAGCAGCTTGGGTGGGGGGGATCCCTACGAGCAGTACTTC. Its protein is CASSLGGGDPYEQYF. Looking up the rest from reference TRBV5-1 and TRBJ2-7 gives the full variable domain: KAGVTQTPRYLIKTRGQQVTLSCSPISGHRSVSWYQQTPGQGLQFLFEYFSETQRNKGNFPGRFSGRQFSNSRSEMNVSTLELGDSALYLCASSLGGGDPYEQYFGPGTRLTVT.

This chain connects TRBV4-1 to TRBJ1-2, with 7 bases that match TRBD1. The V segment lost 1 base and the J segment 7 bases; nucleotides outside the gene matches: 15. The CDR3 sequence is 17 residues long. Germline assignment: CDR1 MGHRA and CDR2 YSYEKL. CDR3 sequence: CASSQAIATGVWIGYTF. Written as DNA, the CDR3 is TGCGCCAGCAGCCAAGCGATAGCCACAGGGGTATGGATTGGCTACACCTTC.

This chain connects TRBV7-6 to TRBJ1-1, with D uncertain. The CDR3 is 15 residues long. V dropped 0 bases and J dropped 4 bases, with 12 bases sitting between them. Germline V gene sequence: CDR1 SGHVS, CDR2 FNYEAQ. CDR3 bases: TGTGCCAGCAGCTTAGCCGGGGAATCTAGCACTGAAGCTTTCTTT. This codes for CASSLAGESSTEAFF.

The CDR3 nucleotides read TGTGCCAGCAGCCTCCCTCTTGTATCCACAGATACGCAGTATTTT. Amino acid sequence: CASSLPLVSTDTQYF. The chain recombines TRBV11-2 with TRBJ2-3, with no clear D. CDR3 length equals 15 residues. Trimming took 5 bases from V and 2 from J, leaving 14 bases between them. The germline gives CDR1 SGHAT, CDR2 FQNNGV.

The chain links TRBV30 to TRBJ2-7; TRBD1 aligns across 9 bases. J gave up 4 bases and V 3 bases, and 16 bases lay outside the gene matches. The germline V gene has CDR1 GTSNPN and CDR2 SVGIG (reference sequence). The CDR3 sequence is 17 residues long. CDR3: CAWRDKNRPGQGYEQYF. The DNA for the CDR3 is TGTGCCTGGAGGGATAAAAATCGGCCGGGACAGGGTTACGAGCAGTACTTC. The full variable domain, completed using reference TRBV30 and TRBJ2-7, is SQTIHQWPATLVQPVGSPLSLECTVEGTSNPNLYWYRQAAGRGLQLLFYSVGIGQISSEVPQNLSASRPQDRQFILSSKKLLLSDSGFYLCAWRDKNRPGQGYEQYFGPGTRLTVT.

The chain combines TRBV2 with TRBJ1-5; no reliable D call. This CDR3 is 14 amino acids long. CDR1 is SNHLY and CDR2 is FYNNEI in the germline V gene. V was pared by 6 bases and J by 0 bases, with 9 bases between. CDR3 in amino acids: CASSNSYSNQPQHF. The DNA of the CDR3 is TGTGCCAGCAGCAACAGCTATAGCAATCAGCCCCAGCATTTT.

This clone has more than one count but fewer than ten. The chain is built from TRBV5-1 and TRBJ2-1; 8 positions match TRBD2. Germline V gene lookup returns CDR1 SGHRS and CDR2 YFSETQ. Losses at the gene ends were 0 bases for V and 4 bases for J; bases not matched to a gene: 3. The CDR3 totals 15 residues. This chain's CDR3 is CASSLAAGDYNEQFF. In nucleotides, the CDR3 is TGCGCCAGCAGCTTGGCAGCGGGGGATTACAATGAGCAGTTCTTC. The entire variable domain, with the rest obtained from reference TRBV5-1 and TRBJ2-1, is as follows: KAGVTQTPRYLIKTRGQQVTLSCSPISGHRSVSWYQQTPGQGLQFLFEYFSETQRNKGNFPGRFSGRQFSNSRSEMNVSTLELGDSALYLCASSLAAGDYNEQFFGPGTRLTVL.

The V gene is TRBV4-1, the J gene TRBJ2-3; D remains ambiguous. Germline V gives CDR1 MGHRA, CDR2 YSYEKL. This CDR3 has 14 residues. The germline V and J ends were trimmed by 1 base and 9 bases, with 14 bases remaining between them. In DNA form, the CDR3 reads TGCGCCAGCAGCCAAGGTCCCGTCGAGCGCACGCAGTATTTT. Translated, it gives CASSQGPVERTQYF.

This clone was observed a handful of times. The rearrangement uses TRBV7-9 and TRBJ2-2, with 8 nucleotides matching TRBD2. Trimming at V came to 7 bases and at J to 2 bases, leaving 3 bases not matched to a gene. Germline V gives CDR1 SEHNR, CDR2 FQNEAQ (reference sequence). This CDR3 has 14 residues. This CDR3 is CASIGRVNTGELFF. The CDR3 DNA is TGTGCCAGCATCGGGAGGGTTAACACCGGGGAGCTGTTTTTT.

J is TRBJ2-5 and V is TRBV30, with D hard to call. The CDR3 is 13 amino acids. Trimming removed 4 bases from V and 3 bases from J, with 12 bases in between. CDR1 and CDR2 from the germline V gene are GTSNPN and SVGIG (reference sequence). The CDR3 coding sequence is TGTGCCTGGACCGAAAATCGGGAAGAGACCCAGTACTTC. It is translated as CAWTENREETQYF.

This chain links TRBV5-5 with TRBJ2-3, with TRBD2 matching over 11 bases. Trimming took 7 bases from V and 4 from J; bases not matched to a gene: 5. This CDR3 comprises 14 residues. Per germline, CDR1 SGHKS and CDR2 YYEKEE (reference sequence). CDR3 nucleotides: TGTGCCAGCTTAGGGACTAGCGGCTCAGATACGCAGTATTTT. Its translation: CASLGTSGSDTQYF.

The rearrangement uses TRBV2 and TRBJ2-1; 10 nucleotides line up with TRBD2. CDR1 SNHLY and CDR2 FYNNEI come from the germline V gene. This CDR3 spans 14 amino acids. V trimming: 11 bases; J trimming: 6 bases; junction bases outside the gene matches: 10. The CDR3 spells CASKPGTSANEQFF. CDR3 DNA sequence: TGTGCCTCGAAGCCCGGGACTAGCGCCAATGAGCAGTTCTTC.

The rearrangement uses TRBV6-6 and TRBJ2-3; 10 bases match TRBD2. The junction had 5 bases not matched to a gene; V was cut back by 2 bases and J by 6 bases. Germline CDR1 is MNHNY and CDR2 is SVGAGI (reference sequence). CDR3 length: 15 residues. The CDR3 region has the DNA TGTGCCAGCAGTTACACTAGCGGGGATACCGATACGCAGTATTTT. Protein sequence: CASSYTSGDTDTQYF.

This clone is a singleton in its sample. The V call is TRBV29-1, the J call TRBJ1-1; D unclear. The V end lost 3 bases, the J end lost 1 base, and 15 bases lay between the germline ends. The CDR3 sequence is 15 residues long. Germline V gene data show CDR1 as SQVTM and CDR2 as ANQGSEA. The CDR3 coding sequence is TGCAGCGTTGAGAGGAACTGGGTTCCGAACACTGAAGCTTTCTTT. This encodes CSVERNWVPNTEAFF.

The chain combines TRBV3-1 (or the pseudogene TRBV3-2) with TRBJ2-3, with 10 bases identical to TRBD2. With 1 base clipped from V and 4 bases from J, the junction kept 11 bases outside the gene matches. This CDR3 contains 18 residues. Germline loops: CDR1 LGHDT, CDR2 YNNKEL (reference sequence). The CDR3 nucleotides are TGTGCCAGCAGCCAAGTAGAAGCGGGGGGGCTTTTAGCAGATACGCAGTATTTT. Its translation is CASSQVEAGGLLADTQYF.

The chain joins TRBV5-1 to TRBJ2-3; 8 bases map to TRBD2. The CDR3 is made up of 13 amino acids. Germline assignment: CDR1 SGHRS and CDR2 YFSETQ. J was trimmed by 5 bases and V by 4 bases; bases with no gene match: 3. CDR3: CASSPGGQDTQYF. The CDR3 DNA reads as TGCGCCAGCAGCCCGGGGGGGCAAGATACGCAGTATTTT.

The chain uses TRBV19 and TRBJ2-1; 9 positions match TRBD2. CDR1 is LNHDA, CDR2 SQIVND, per germline (reference sequence). The CDR3 runs 16 residues. V dropped 5 bases and J dropped 2; count of bases not matched to a gene: 7. The CDR3 DNA reads as TGTGCCAGTAGTTTTATAGCGGGGGTCCCCTACAATGAGCAGTTCTTC. This translates into CASSFIAGVPYNEQFF.

The chain recombines TRBV19 with TRBJ1-6; TRBD1 aligns across 9 bases. In germline, CDR1 is LNHDA, CDR2 SQIVND (reference sequence). Germline trimming cut 6 bases from V and 8 bases from J; bases unmatched to any gene: 8. The CDR3 runs to 15 residues. The CDR3 region is CASRSTGQGYSPLHF. The DNA of the CDR3 is TGTGCCAGTAGATCGACCGGACAGGGGTATTCACCCCTCCACTTT.

The rearrangement uses TRBV5-1 and TRBJ1-3, with no clear D. V was cut by 0 bases and J by 0 bases, with 10 bases left in between. Germline loops: CDR1 SGHRS, CDR2 YFSETQ. The length of the CDR3 is 16 residues. In DNA, the CDR3 is TGCGCCAGCAGCTTGGCCGGGAGGACCTCTGGAAACACCATATATTTT. This gives the protein CASSLAGRTSGNTIYF.

This clone was seen once. The chain is built from TRBV7-3 and TRBJ2-3; weak D call: TRBD2 (5 bases). The CDR3 loop spans 15 amino acids. V dropped 3 bases and J dropped 1 base, with 11 bases sitting between them. The germline CDR1 and CDR2 sequences are SGHTA and FQGTGA. The CDR3 region is CASSLGGSGTDTQYF. DNA of the CDR3: TGTGCCAGCAGCTTGGGTGGTAGCGGCACAGATACGCAGTATTTT.

Only a few counts were recorded for this clone. V is TRBV3-1 (or the pseudogene TRBV3-2) and J is TRBJ2-3; D is undetermined. Germline V gene data show CDR1 as LGHDT and CDR2 as YNNKEL (reference sequence). The V and J ends lost 1 base and 0 bases respectively, with 2 bases between them. The CDR3 covers 13 residues. The CDR3 coding sequence is TGTGCCAGCAGCCAAGCTAGCACAGATACGCAGTATTTT. Translating it yields CASSQASTDTQYF.

The rearrangement joins TRBV13 to TRBJ2-3; TRBD1 aligns across 11 bases. Trimming cost V 5 bases and J 4 bases; bases outside gene matches: 8. Germline V gives CDR1 PRHDT, CDR2 FYEKMQ (reference sequence). The CDR3 consists of 16 residues. The DNA for the CDR3 is TGTGCCAGCAGCCCTCGGGACAGGGGGTTCCCAGATACGCAGTATTTT. It specifies CASSPRDRGFPDTQYF. Complete variable domain (other parts from reference TRBV13 and TRBJ2-3): AAGVIQSPRHLIKEKRETATLKCYPIPRHDTVYWYQQGPGQDPQFLISFYEKMQSDKGSIPDRFSAQQFSDYHSELNMSSLELGDSALYFCASSPRDRGFPDTQYFGPGTRLTVL.

CDR3: CASSKEGTGTYEQYF. The CDR3 DNA reads TGTGCCAGCAGTAAAGAGGGGACAGGGACCTACGAGCAGTACTTC. The chain uses TRBV2 and TRBJ2-7; TRBD1 matches at 9 bases. Trimming took 5 bases from V and 2 from J; bases not matched to a gene: 7. The length of the CDR3 is 15 residues. Germline V lookup: CDR1 SNHLY, CDR2 FYNNEI.

The chain has TRBV5-1 and TRBJ2-2; tentatively, D is TRBD1 (7 bases). CDR3 length: 14 amino acids. Germline V gives CDR1 SGHRS, CDR2 YFSETQ. V was trimmed by 7 bases and J by 5 bases, leaving 15 bases between them. The CDR3: CASGRDSLTGELFF. CDR3 nucleotides: TGCGCCAGCGGGCGGGACAGCTTGACCGGGGAGCTGTTTTTT.

J is TRBJ2-3 and V is TRBV5-4, with 8 bases identical to TRBD1. CDR3 length: 16 amino acids. Losses at the gene ends were 4 bases for V and 3 bases for J; bases not matched to a gene: 10. Germline lookup yields CDR1 SGHNT and CDR2 YYREEE (reference sequence). The CDR3 bases are TGTGCCAGCAGCCCCACAGGGGGAGCGCCGACAGATACGCAGTATTTT. Translation gives CASSPTGGAPTDTQYF.

This clone was counted a single time. The chain is built from TRBV12-3 or TRBV12-4 and TRBJ1-1; D perhaps matches TRBD1 (5 bases). The germline V and J ends were trimmed by 3 bases and 6 bases, with 11 bases remaining between them. This CDR3 has 13 amino acids. CDR3 sequence (DNA): TGTGCCAGCAGTTTCATTATGGGGCCTGAAGCTTTCTTT. Translated, it gives CASSFIMGPEAFF.

The chain recombines TRBV7-8 with TRBJ2-7; D may be TRBD2 (7 bases). The CDR3 runs 15 residues. CDR1 and CDR2 from the germline V gene are SGHVS and FQNEAQ. Trimming took off 5 bases at V and 1 base at J, with 15 bases between the two ends. The CDR3 region is CASSRGGELSYEQYF. In DNA form, the CDR3 reads TGTGCCAGCAGCCGAGGGGGGGAATTATCCTACGAGCAGTACTTC.

The chain employs TRBV12-3 or TRBV12-4 and TRBJ2-7, with 8 positions matching TRBD2. V lost 7 bases to trimming and J lost 2 bases; unmatched junction nucleotides: 4. The CDR3 covers 13 residues. DNA for the CDR3: TGTGCCAGCACCCAAGCGGGGGCCTACGAGCAGTACTTC. Translating gives CASTQAGAYEQYF.